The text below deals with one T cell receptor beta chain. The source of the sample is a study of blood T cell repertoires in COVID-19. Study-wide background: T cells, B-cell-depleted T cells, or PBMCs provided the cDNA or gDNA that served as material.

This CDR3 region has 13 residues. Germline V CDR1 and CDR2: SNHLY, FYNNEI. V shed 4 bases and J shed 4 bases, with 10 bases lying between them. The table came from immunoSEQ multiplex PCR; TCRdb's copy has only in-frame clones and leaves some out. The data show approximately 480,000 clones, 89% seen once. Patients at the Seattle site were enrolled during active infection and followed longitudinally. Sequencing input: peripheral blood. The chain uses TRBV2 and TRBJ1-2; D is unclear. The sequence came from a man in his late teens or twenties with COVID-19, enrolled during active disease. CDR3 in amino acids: CASSVSGPYGYTF. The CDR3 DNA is TGTGCCAGCAGTGTATCAGGCCCCTATGGCTACACCTTC. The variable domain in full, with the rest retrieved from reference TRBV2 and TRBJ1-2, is EPEVTQTPSHQVTQMGQEVILRCVPISNHLYFYWYRQILGQKVEFLVSFYNNEISEKSEIFDDQFSVERPDGSNFTLKIRSTKLEDSAMYFCASSVSGPYGYTFGSGTRLTVV.